The present T cell receptor beta chain was sequenced within a study of cytomegalovirus exposure and HLA in healthy donors. Across the whole study: The same platform used for the approximately 670 first-cohort repertoires was also used for the 120 validation repertoires, as a later analysis reported.

TCRdb keeps only in-frame clones here, not all; method: immunoSEQ multiplex PCR. Seen here are approximately 300,000 clones, 86% observed once, and the top ten hold about 0.8%. Separate from the 666-subject first cohort, the roughly 120-subject validation cohort was the one that the donors belonged to. Whole-study results and caveats: CMV antigen specificity was confirmed in vitro for a few CMV-associated chains.

This CDR3 has 17 amino acids. The germline CDR1 and CDR2 sequences are GTSNPN and SVGIG (reference sequence). Trimming left V 0 bases short and J 3 bases short, with 18 bases between. Points on this clone: The antigen remains unidentified.

Sequencing was performed on PBMCs. This TCR was recovered from a woman aged 18-29 years in good health and CMV-seronegative. The chain joins TRBV30 to TRBJ1-5, with no clear D. In DNA, the CDR3 is TGTGCCTGGAGTGTACGTTGTATTAGTCTTTCCAATCAGCCCCAGCATTTT. It yields the protein CAWSVRCISLSNQPQHF.